One and the same sample provided the 23 T cell receptor beta chains below, sequenced in a study of cytomegalovirus exposure and HLA in healthy donors. PCR was performed using 60 Vbeta and 13 Jbeta primers. Only in-frame clones appear in the TCRdb table, and some are missing; sequencing was by immunoSEQ multiplex PCR. This table has about 170,000 clones, roughly 84% appearing once. The sequenced sample consisted of PBMCs. The receptors were sampled from a boy aged 2 to 10 in good health and CMV-seronegative.

This chain uses TRBV5-4 with TRBJ2-5; D may be TRBD2 (6 bases). V lost 4 bases to trimming and J lost 0 bases, with 16 bases between them. Germline assignment: CDR1 SGHNT and CDR2 YYREEE (reference sequence). The CDR3 covers 16 residues. The CDR3 DNA sequence: TGTGCCAGCAGCACCCTTAGCGGAGATAACCAAGAGACCCAGTACTTC. Translated, it gives CASSTLSGDNQETQYF.

The chain carries TRBV7-2 and TRBJ1-1; TRBD1 matches 7 bases. Germline lookup yields CDR1 SGHTA and CDR2 FQGNSA. This CDR3 region has 16 residues. The ends lost 5 bases at V and 5 bases at J; junction bases unmatched: 14. This chain's CDR3 is CASSAPGGLGGTEAFF. DNA of the CDR3: TGTGCCAGCAGCGCCCCAGGGGGACTGGGTGGGACTGAAGCTTTCTTT. The whole variable domain, remainder taken from reference TRBV7-2 and TRBJ1-1, is GAGVSQSPSNKVTEKGKDVELRCDPISGHTALYWYRQSLGQGLEFLIYFQGNSAPDKSGLPSDRFSAERTGGSVSTLTIQRTQQEDSAVYLCASSAPGGLGGTEAFFGQGTRLTVV.

This chain links TRBV6-6 with TRBJ1-3; no reliable D call. Trimming took 6 bases from V and 2 from J, leaving 17 bases between them. CDR1 and CDR2 (germline): MNHNY, SVGAGI (reference sequence). The CDR3 runs 16 residues. CDR3 protein: CASSRLRGGTGNTIYF. As DNA, the CDR3 is TGTGCCAGCAGCCGTCTCCGAGGAGGGACTGGAAACACCATATATTTT.

The chain recombines TRBV4-1 with TRBJ1-2, with TRBD1 matching 8 bases. Germline CDR1 MGHRA, CDR2 YSYEKL. This CDR3 is 14 amino acids long. With V trimmed by 4 bases and J by 6 bases, 7 bases remained unmatched. CDR3 in amino acids: CASSPADRANGYTF. Written as DNA, the CDR3 is TGCGCCAGCAGCCCCGCGGACAGGGCGAATGGCTACACCTTC.

Regarding this clone: At one end, the junction sequence differs from germline, possibly due to a read error. CDR3 in DNA: TGTGCCAGCAGCCTAGAGCGGGAGGGAATGGATGAGCAGTTCTTC. Amino acid sequence: CASSLEREGMDEQFF. This sequence joins TRBV11-2 and TRBJ2-1; TRBD2 matches at 10 bases. The germline gives CDR1 SGHAT, CDR2 FQNNGV. The CDR3 has 15 amino acids.

This clone was recorded a few times. The V call is TRBV19, the J call TRBJ1-2; 11 bases map to TRBD1. This CDR3 has 14 amino acids. Germline V gene lookup returns CDR1 LNHDA and CDR2 SQIVND (reference sequence). V lost 10 bases, J lost 6 bases, and 10 bases stayed unmatched. CDR3 DNA: TGTGCCACAAATCCGGGACAGGGGGGTCATGGCTACACCTTC. Its protein is CATNPGQGGHGYTF.

This sequence joins TRBV19 and TRBJ2-1; 10 bases match TRBD2. Germline loops: CDR1 LNHDA, CDR2 SQIVND (reference sequence). Unmatched junction bases numbered 4, after V lost 0 bases and J lost 2 bases. This CDR3 contains 17 residues. The CDR3 sequence is CASSIDSAGGPYNEQFF. Written as DNA, the CDR3 is TGTGCCAGTAGTATAGATTCAGCGGGAGGGCCCTACAATGAGCAGTTCTTC. The whole variable domain, filled in from reference TRBV19 and TRBJ2-1, reads DGGITQSPKYLFRKEGQNVTLSCEQNLNHDAMYWYRQDPGQGLRLIYYSQIVNDFQKGDIAEGYSVSREKKESFPLTVTSAQKNPTAFYLCASSIDSAGGPYNEQFFGPGTRLTVL.

The chain has TRBV10-3 and TRBJ2-7; TRBD2 aligns across 9 bases. CDR3 length: 13 residues. The germline CDR1 and CDR2 sequences are ENHRY and SYGVKD. Trimming took 4 bases from V and 4 from J; bases not matched to a gene: 2. The CDR3 DNA reads as TGTGCCATCAGTGCAGCGGGGGGTTACGAGCAGTACGTC. It specifies CAISAAGGYEQYV.

Only a few counts were recorded for this clone. This chain joins TRBV7-6 and TRBJ1-2, with TRBD1 matching 10 bases. CDR3 length: 14 amino acids. Losses at the gene ends were 5 bases for V and 7 bases for J; bases not matched to a gene: 7. Germline assignment: CDR1 SGHVS and CDR2 FNYEAQ. CDR3 nucleotides: TGTGCCAGCAGCAGCCGGACAGGGGGTTCTGGCTACACCTTC. Translation: CASSSRTGGSGYTF.

The chain recombines TRBV4-3 with TRBJ1-4, with 11 bases that match TRBD1. The ends lost 4 bases at V and 0 bases at J; junction bases unmatched: 4. In germline, CDR1 is LGHNA, CDR2 YSLEER. The CDR3 consists of 17 residues. CDR3 sequence (DNA): TGCGCCAGCAGCCCCGGACAGGGGGCGACAACTAATGAAAAACTGTTTTTT. The encoded protein is CASSPGQGATTNEKLFF.

Remarks on this clone: The identical CDR3 is also encoded by other nucleotide sequences in the sample. The chain joins TRBV9 to TRBJ2-7; 7 bases align to TRBD1. The V and J ends lost 0 bases and 6 bases, in that order; junction bases with no gene match: 3. Germline V gene lookup returns CDR1 SGDLS and CDR2 YYNGEE. The CDR3 consists of 13 residues. The CDR3 sequence is CASSVASGGEQYF. The DNA for the CDR3 is TGTGCCAGCAGCGTAGCTTCAGGGGGCGAGCAGTACTTC.

The chain couples TRBV21-1 to TRBJ2-4; no check of the table's D call, TRBD1, against the DNA was made. TRBV21-1 is reported as a pseudogene. The CDR3 covers 19 residues. CDR3 in amino acids: CASSKLSWAGALAKNIQYF. DNA for the CDR3: TGTGCCAGCAGCAAGCTATCGTGGGCAGGCGCCCTAGCCAAAAACATTCAGTACTTC.

The chain uses TRBV11-3 and TRBJ2-3, with 7 nucleotides matching TRBD1. CDR3 length equals 15 residues. J was trimmed by 4 bases and V by 1 base; bases with no gene match: 5. Germline V gene lookup returns CDR1 SGHNT and CDR2 YENEEA. CDR3 coding DNA: TGTGCCAGCAGCTTAGTATTGACAGGGCCAGATACGCAGTATTTT. Its protein product is CASSLVLTGPDTQYF.

V usage is TRBV29-1 and J usage is TRBJ2-7, with D possibly matching TRBD2 (6 bases). The CDR3 runs to 14 residues. Deletions cut 2 bases from V and 2 bases from J, with 13 bases between. Germline V lookup: CDR1 SQVTM, CDR2 ANQGSEA. Here the CDR3 reads CSVEKVGGPYEQYF. The CDR3 DNA is TGCAGCGTTGAAAAGGTGGGGGGACCCTACGAGCAGTACTTC.

The V and J genes are TRBV6-5 and TRBJ2-1, with no clear D. Germline values: CDR1 MNHEY, CDR2 SVGAGI. The CDR3 loop spans 16 amino acids. V was trimmed by 0 bases and J by 4 bases, leaving 13 bases between them. DNA for the CDR3: TGTGCCAGCAGTTACTCGAACAAGCGTATATACAATGAGCAGTTCTTC. Amino acids: CASSYSNKRIYNEQFF.

Only a few counts were recorded for this clone. This chain uses TRBV5-8 with TRBJ2-1; TRBD2 aligns across 10 bases. J lost 3 bases, V lost 2 bases, and 5 bases had no gene match. The CDR3 length is 16 residues. Germline values: CDR1 SGHTS, CDR2 YDEGEE. The CDR3 nucleotides read TGTGCCAGCAGCTTAGGACTAGCGGAAATCTACAATGAGCAGTTCTTC. It specifies CASSLGLAEIYNEQFF.

The chain recombines TRBV29-1 with TRBJ1-1; D gene uncertain. V lost 3 bases, J lost 5 bases, and 16 bases lay in between. The germline V gene encodes CDR1 SQVTM and CDR2 ANQGSEA. The CDR3 is 14 amino acids. The DNA for the CDR3 is TGCAGCGTTGAGTTGGCAACACCTCCTACTGAAGCTTTCTTT. It yields the protein CSVELATPPTEAFF.

The V gene is TRBV6-6, the J gene TRBJ1-1; D ambiguous. The CDR3 runs to 14 residues. The germline V gene encodes CDR1 MNHNY and CDR2 SVGAGI (reference sequence). V gave up 6 bases and J gave up 0 bases, with 11 bases separating them. CDR3 in amino acids: CASSLSLLNTEAFF. CDR3 coding DNA: TGTGCCAGCAGCTTGTCTCTCTTGAACACTGAAGCTTTCTTT.

This chain joins TRBV7-2 and TRBJ1-6, with D perhaps matching TRBD1 (5 bases). V was clipped by 4 bases and J by 3 bases, with 13 bases between them. The CDR3 extends over 16 amino acids. Germline V lookup: CDR1 SGHTA, CDR2 FQGNSA. The CDR3 coding sequence is TGTGCCAGCAGCTCAACTGACAGCCTCTATAATTCACCCCTCCACTTT. Translated: CASSSTDSLYNSPLHF.

The chain employs TRBV5-1 and TRBJ1-4; D possibly corresponds to TRBD1 (5 bases). Trimming took 0 bases from V and 7 from J, leaving 19 bases between them. Germline V CDR1 and CDR2: SGHRS, YFSETQ. The CDR3 spans 17 residues. The DNA for the CDR3 is TGCGCCAGCAGCTTGGCTGGAGGGGCCGCAAGAGGTGAAAAACTGTTTTTT. It codes for CASSLAGGAARGEKLFF.

This clone occurred once. The V and J genes are TRBV12-5 and TRBJ2-7; 8 positions agree with TRBD2. V lost 1 base, J lost 3 bases, and 2 bases stayed unmatched. Germline CDR1 and CDR2: LGHNT and FRNRAP. The CDR3 contains 14 residues. CDR3 residues: CASGLDGTSYEQYF. CDR3 DNA sequence: TGTGCTAGTGGTTTGGACGGGACTAGCTACGAGCAGTACTTC.

A single count supports this clone. The rearrangement joins TRBV18 to TRBJ1-1; D unclear. There are 16 residues in the CDR3. Trimming took 2 bases from V and 1 from J, leaving 14 bases between them. CDR1 and CDR2 (germline): KGHSH, LQKENI. CDR3 sequence (DNA): TGTGCCAGCTCACCAATTACTACTGCCCAGAACACTGAAGCTTTCTTT. Translating it yields CASSPITTAQNTEAFF.

The V gene is TRBV25-1, the J gene TRBJ2-2; the match to TRBD1 covers 12 bases. Germline lookup yields CDR1 MGHDK and CDR2 SYGVNS. The CDR3 loop spans 17 amino acids. V lost 3 bases and J lost 4; bases outside the gene matches: 6. Written as DNA, the CDR3 is TGTGCCAGCAGTGAGCGGGACAGGGGGCGCGGCACCGGGGAGCTGTTTTTT. Amino acids: CASSERDRGRGTGELFF.